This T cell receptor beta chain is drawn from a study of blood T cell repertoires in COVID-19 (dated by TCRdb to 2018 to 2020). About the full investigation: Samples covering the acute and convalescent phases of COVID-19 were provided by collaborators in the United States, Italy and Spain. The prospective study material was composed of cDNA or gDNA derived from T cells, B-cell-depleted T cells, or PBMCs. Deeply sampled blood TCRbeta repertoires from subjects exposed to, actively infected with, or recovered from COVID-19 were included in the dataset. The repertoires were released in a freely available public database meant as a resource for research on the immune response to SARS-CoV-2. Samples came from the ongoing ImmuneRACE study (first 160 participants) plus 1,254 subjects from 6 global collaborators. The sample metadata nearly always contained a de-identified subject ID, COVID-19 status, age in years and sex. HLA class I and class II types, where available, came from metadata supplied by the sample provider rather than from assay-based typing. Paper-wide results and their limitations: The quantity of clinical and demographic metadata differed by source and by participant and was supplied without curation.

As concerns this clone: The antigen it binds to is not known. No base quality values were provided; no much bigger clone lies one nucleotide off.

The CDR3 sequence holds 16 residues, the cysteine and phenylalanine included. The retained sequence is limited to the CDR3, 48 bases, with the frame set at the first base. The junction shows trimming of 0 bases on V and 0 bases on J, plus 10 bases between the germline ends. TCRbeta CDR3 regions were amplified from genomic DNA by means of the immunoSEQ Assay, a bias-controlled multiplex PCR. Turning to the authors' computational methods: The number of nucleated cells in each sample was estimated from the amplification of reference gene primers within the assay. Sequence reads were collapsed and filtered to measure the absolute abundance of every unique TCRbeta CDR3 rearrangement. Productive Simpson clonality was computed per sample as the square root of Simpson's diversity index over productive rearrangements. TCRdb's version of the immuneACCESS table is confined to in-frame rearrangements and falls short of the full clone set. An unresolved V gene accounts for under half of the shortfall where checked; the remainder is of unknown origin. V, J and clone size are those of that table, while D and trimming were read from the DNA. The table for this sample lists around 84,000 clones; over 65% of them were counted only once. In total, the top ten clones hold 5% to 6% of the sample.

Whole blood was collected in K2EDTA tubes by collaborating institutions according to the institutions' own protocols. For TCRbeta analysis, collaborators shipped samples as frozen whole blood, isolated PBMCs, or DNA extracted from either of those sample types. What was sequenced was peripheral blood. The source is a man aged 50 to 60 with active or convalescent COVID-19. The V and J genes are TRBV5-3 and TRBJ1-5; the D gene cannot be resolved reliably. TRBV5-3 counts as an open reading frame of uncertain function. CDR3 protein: CARSLAFGDSNQPQHF. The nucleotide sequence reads TGTGCCAGAAGCTTGGCTTTCGGAGATAGCAATCAGCCCCAGCATTTT.